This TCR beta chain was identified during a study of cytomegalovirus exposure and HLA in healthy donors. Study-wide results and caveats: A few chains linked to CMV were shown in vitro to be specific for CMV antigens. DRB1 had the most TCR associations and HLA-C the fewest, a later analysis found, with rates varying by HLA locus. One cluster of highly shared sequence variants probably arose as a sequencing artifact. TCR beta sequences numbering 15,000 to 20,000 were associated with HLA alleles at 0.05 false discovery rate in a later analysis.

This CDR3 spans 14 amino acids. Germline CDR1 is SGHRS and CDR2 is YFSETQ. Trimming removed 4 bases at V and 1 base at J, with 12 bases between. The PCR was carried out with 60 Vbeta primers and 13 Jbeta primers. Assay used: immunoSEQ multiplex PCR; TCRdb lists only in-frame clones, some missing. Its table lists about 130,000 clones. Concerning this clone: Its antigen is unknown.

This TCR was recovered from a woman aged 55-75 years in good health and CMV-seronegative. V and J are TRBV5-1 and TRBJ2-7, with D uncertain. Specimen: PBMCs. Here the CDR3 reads CASSEQTRSYEQYF. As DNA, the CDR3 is TGCGCCAGCAGCGAGCAGACACGTTCCTACGAGCAGTACTTC.